The sequence of this TCR beta chain was determined in a study of T cell responses to AZD1222 COVID-19 vaccine. Trimming removed 3 bases from V and 1 base from J, with 12 bases in between. Germline V gene sequence: CDR1 LNHDA, CDR2 SQIVND (reference sequence). The CDR3 extends over 15 amino acids. The repertoire was sequenced with immunoSEQ multiplex PCR; TCRdb's copy has only in-frame clones and lacks some. The sample consists of approximately 140,000 clones, around nine tenths of them appearing once. Findings of the study overall: A rise in Spike-specific TCR breadth and depth followed two AZD1222 doses.

This clone was seen only once. The antigen is unknown. Sequenced material: peripheral blood, taken 28 days after the second AZD1222 dose. This sequence originates from an adult who received the AZD1222 COVID-19 vaccine. This chain uses TRBV19 with TRBJ1-1; D not resolved. CDR3 protein: CASSMDGRRNTEAFF. The DNA for the CDR3 is TGTGCCAGTAGTATGGATGGGAGGAGGAACACTGAAGCTTTCTTT.